This record looks at one T cell receptor beta chain sequence and its context. Through a sample-barcoded 5' primer and a J-beta primer mix, a second PCR was run for 7 to 11 cycles. Each cDNA molecule, via a template-switch adaptor with 12 random nucleotides, was tagged. TCRdb processed the 5' RACE reads anew with MiXCR; each CDR3 protein has one entry. The sample lists some 1,800,000 distinct CDR3 sequences, about 39% occurring once. Every sample yielded at least 7 million isolated PBMCs. The source of the sample is a study of blood T cells in healthy people across ages. With V trimmed by 6 bases and J by 5 bases, 20 bases remained unmatched. This CDR3 spans 17 amino acids. The V gene's germline CDR1 is DFQATT and CDR2 SNEGSKA (reference sequence).

The receptor's source is a human donor in good health. The sample comprised blood. This chain links TRBV20-1 with TRBJ2-3; 7 bases map to TRBD2. The CDR3 loop reads CSARRAWDGGGVDTQYF. DNA for the CDR3: TGCAGTGCCCGAAGAGCCTGGGACGGCGGGGGTGTAGATACGCAGTATTTT.